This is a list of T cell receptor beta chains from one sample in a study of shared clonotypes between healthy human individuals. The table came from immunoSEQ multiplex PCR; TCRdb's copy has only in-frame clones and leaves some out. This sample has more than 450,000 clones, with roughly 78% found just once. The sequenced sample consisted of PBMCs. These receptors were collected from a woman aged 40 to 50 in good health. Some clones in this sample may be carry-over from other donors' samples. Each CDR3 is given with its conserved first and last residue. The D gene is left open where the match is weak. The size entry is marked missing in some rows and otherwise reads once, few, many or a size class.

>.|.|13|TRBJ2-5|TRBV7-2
CASSPRPGETQYF
TGTGCCAGCAGCCCGAGACCAGGAGAGACCCAGTACTTC
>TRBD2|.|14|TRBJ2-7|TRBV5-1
CASKLGAGEYEQYF
TGCGCCAGCAAACTTGGGGCGGGAGAGTACGAGCAGTACTTC
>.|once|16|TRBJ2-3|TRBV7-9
CASTRRADDYTDTQYF
TGTGCCAGCACCCGCCGGGCCGACGATTACACAGATACGCAGTATTTT
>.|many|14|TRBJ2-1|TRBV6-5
CASSASELYNEQFF
TGTGCCAGCTCGGCTAGCGAGCTTTACAATGAGCAGTTCTTC
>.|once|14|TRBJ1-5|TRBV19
CASRAREFRQPQHF
TGTGCCAGTAGAGCCAGGGAGTTTCGTCAGCCCCAGCATTTT
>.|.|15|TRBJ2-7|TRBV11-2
CASSSPRRAPYEQYF
TGTGCCAGCAGCTCCCCTCGGCGGGCCCCCTACGAGCAGTACTTC
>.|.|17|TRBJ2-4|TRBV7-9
CASSLALGQRTKNIQYF
TGTGCCAGCAGCTTAGCGTTAGGACAGAGGACCAAAAACATTCAGTACTTC
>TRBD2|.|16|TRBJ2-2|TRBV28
CASSFLAGEDTGELFF
TGTGCCAGCAGTTTCTTAGCGGGAGAGGACACCGGGGAGCTGTTTTTT
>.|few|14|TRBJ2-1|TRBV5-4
CASSSRRTDNEQFF
TGTGCCAGCAGCTCGAGAAGGACTGACAATGAGCAGTTCTTC
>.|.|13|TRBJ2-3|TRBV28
CASQMGGTDTQYF
TGTGCCAGCCAAATGGGGGGCACAGATACGCAGTATTTT
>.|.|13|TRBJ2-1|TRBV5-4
CASSRERNNEQFF
TGTGCCAGCAGTCGGGAGCGGAACAATGAGCAGTTCTTC
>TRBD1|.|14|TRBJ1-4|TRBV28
CASSTTGFNEKLFF
TGTGCCAGCAGCACGACAGGGTTTAATGAAAAACTGTTTTTT
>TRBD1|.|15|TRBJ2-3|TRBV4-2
CASSQGDSRTDTQYF
TGTGCCAGCAGCCAAGGGGACAGTCGCACAGATACGCAGTATTTT
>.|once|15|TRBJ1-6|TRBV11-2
CASSLNWGGDSPLHF
TGTGCCAGCAGCTTAAACTGGGGGGGGGATTCACCCCTCCACTTT